The next 10 T cell receptor beta chains were all read from a single sample in a study of glioma-infiltrating T cells. Amplification of TCR alpha and beta CDR3 regions from RNA used iRepertoire nested multiplex PCR. TCRdb itself ran the multiplex PCR reads through MiXCR, one entry per CDR3 protein. The sample includes around 190,000 distinct CDR3 sequences, approximately 30% of them seen just once. The specimen sequenced was glioma tissue, nonneoplastic brain tissue, or PBMCs (not recorded which). The receptors were gathered from a human donor with low-grade glioma or glioblastoma, undergoing nonglioma brain surgery, or in good health (not recorded which).

This clonotype was counted many times. CDR3 amino acids: CASSQDRPSYNEQFF. In DNA form, the CDR3 reads TGCGCCAGCAGCCAAGATCGCCCTTCCTACAATGAGCAGTTCTTC. J is TRBJ2-1 and V is TRBV4-3; D remains ambiguous. Trimming removed 0 bases from V and 1 base from J, with 7 bases in between. From germline, CDR1 is LGHNA and CDR2 YSLEER. CDR3 length: 15 amino acids.

The V gene is TRBV12-5, the J gene TRBJ2-5, with D perhaps TRBD1 (6 bases). Trimming removed 6 bases from V and 8 bases from J, with 13 bases in between. Germline CDR1 is LGHNT and CDR2 is FRNRAP. The CDR3 loop spans 12 amino acids. The CDR3 DNA sequence: TGTGCTAGTGGGCAGACAGGAATTACCCAGTACTTC. Translating gives CASGQTGITQYF.

This clonotype was counted many times. The chain combines TRBV29-1 with TRBJ1-2; D uncertain. The CDR3 is 11 amino acids. Germline CDR1 SQVTM, CDR2 ANQGSEA. The V end was cut by 4 bases, the J end by 0 bases, with 3 bases between. CDR3: CSVATNYGYTF. The CDR3 DNA follows: TGCAGCGTTGCAACTAACTATGGCTACACCTTC.

This clonotype was picked up many times. J is TRBJ1-1 and V is TRBV27; D uncertain. The ends were cut back, 3 bases at V and 0 bases at J, with 8 bases in the middle. This CDR3 has 14 amino acids. Germline V CDR1 and CDR2: MNHEY, SMNVEV (reference sequence). The CDR3 nucleotides are TGTGCCAGCAGTTTCAACGGGGTGAACACTGAAGCTTTCTTT. The encoded protein is CASSFNGVNTEAFF.

In this sample, this clonotype turned up many times. The V gene is TRBV2, the J gene TRBJ1-6, with D possibly matching TRBD1 (5 bases). Germline values: CDR1 SNHLY, CDR2 FYNNEI. The V end was cut by 1 base, the J end by 7 bases, with 17 bases between. The CDR3 is made up of 17 amino acids. As DNA, the CDR3 is TGTGCCAGCAGTGAAGTGGGGTGGGGCGCCAACAATTCACCCCTCCACTTT. Translation: CASSEVGWGANNSPLHF.

This clonotype came up many times. The chain employs TRBV28 and TRBJ2-2; no firm D call. This CDR3 is built from 12 residues. Germline V lookup: CDR1 MDHEN, CDR2 SYDVKM. Deletions cut 5 bases from V and 3 bases from J, with 4 bases between. The CDR3: CASSLDTGELFF. The CDR3 DNA is TGTGCCAGCAGTCTGGACACCGGGGAGCTGTTTTTT.

V usage is TRBV3-1 and J usage is TRBJ2-5; TRBD1 matches 7 bases. Germline-derived CDR1 and CDR2 are LGHDT and YNNKEL (reference sequence). Trimming took 7 bases from V and 2 from J; bases not matched to a gene: 7. This CDR3 has 14 amino acids. CDR3 residues: CASTTGTEQETQYF. For the CDR3, the DNA is TGTGCCAGCACGACCGGGACAGAGCAAGAGACCCAGTACTTC.

The rearrangement uses TRBV27 and TRBJ1-1, with a possible D match to TRBD1 (6 bases). The CDR3 runs to 17 residues. Germline values: CDR1 MNHEY, CDR2 SMNVEV (reference sequence). V lost 2 bases to trimming and J lost 9 bases, with 25 bases between them. In DNA form, the CDR3 reads TGTGCCAGCAGTTTAACTCCAGGAGGGGCAGGGGCGGGAAAAGCTTTCTTT. Translation gives CASSLTPGGAGAGKAFF.

This clonotype was seen ten or more times. The chain couples TRBV28 to TRBJ2-7; 8 bases align to TRBD1. The V segment lost 10 bases and the J segment 0 bases; nucleotides outside the gene matches: 2. Germline V gene data show CDR1 as MDHEN and CDR2 as SYDVKM. The CDR3 loop spans 12 amino acids. Here the CDR3 reads CATTGGSYEQYF. As DNA, the CDR3 is TGTGCCACTACAGGGGGCTCCTACGAGCAGTACTTC.

This clonotype was counted at least ten times. This chain uses TRBV20-1 with TRBJ2-3; TRBD2 matches 11 bases. The CDR3 loop spans 15 amino acids. Looked up from germline, CDR1 is DFQATT and CDR2 is SNEGSKA (reference sequence). V shed 1 base, J shed 7 bases, and the junction held 7 bases outside the gene matches. In DNA form, the CDR3 reads TGCAGTGCTAGAGGGACTAGCGGGCCTTTAAATACGCAGTATTTT. Translated: CSARGTSGPLNTQYF.